Below, one T cell receptor beta chain is given with its context. In the original analysis: Nucleated cell number was recorded as an estimate derived from reference gene primer amplification. Method: immunoSEQ multiplex PCR; TCRdb's copy keeps in-frame clones and lacks some. V, J and clone size reflect that table, while D and trimming were determined from the DNA. The sample records around 300,000 clones, around 90% being singletons. These data come from a study of blood T cell repertoires in COVID-19. Study-level information: Nucleic acid was either cDNA or gDNA, and it came from T cells, B-cell-depleted T cells, or PBMCs.

This CDR3 contains 15 residues. V usage is TRBV21-1 and J usage is TRBJ2-2; the table names TRBD1, a call not compared with the DNA. TRBV21-1 is annotated as a pseudogene. This TCR derives from a woman aged 25 to 39 with COVID-19, enrolled during active disease. Material for sequencing was peripheral blood. CDR3 sequence (DNA): TGTGCCAGCAGCAAAAGGAAACAGGCCGACGGGGAGCTGTTTTTT. This translates into CASSKRKQADGELFF.